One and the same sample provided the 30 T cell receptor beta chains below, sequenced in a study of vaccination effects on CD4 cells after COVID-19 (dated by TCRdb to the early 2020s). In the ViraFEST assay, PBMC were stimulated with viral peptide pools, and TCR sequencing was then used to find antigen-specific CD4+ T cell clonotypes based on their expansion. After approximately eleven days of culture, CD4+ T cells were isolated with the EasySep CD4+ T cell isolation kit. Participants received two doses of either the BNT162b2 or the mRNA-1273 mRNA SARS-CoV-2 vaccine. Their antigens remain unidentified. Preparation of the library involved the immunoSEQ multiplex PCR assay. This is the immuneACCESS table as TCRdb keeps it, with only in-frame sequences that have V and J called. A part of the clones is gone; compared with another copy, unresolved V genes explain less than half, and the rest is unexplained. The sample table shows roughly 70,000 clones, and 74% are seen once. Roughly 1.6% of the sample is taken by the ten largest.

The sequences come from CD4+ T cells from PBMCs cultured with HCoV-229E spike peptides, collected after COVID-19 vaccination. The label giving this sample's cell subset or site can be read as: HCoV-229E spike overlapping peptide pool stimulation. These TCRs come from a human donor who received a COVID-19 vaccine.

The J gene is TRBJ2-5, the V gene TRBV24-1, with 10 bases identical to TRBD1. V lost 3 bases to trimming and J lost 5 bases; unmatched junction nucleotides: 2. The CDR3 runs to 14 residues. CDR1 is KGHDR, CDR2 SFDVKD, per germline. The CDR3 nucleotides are TGTGCCACCAGTGATGACAGGGGGCACGAGACCCAGTACTTC. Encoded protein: CATSDDRGHETQYF.

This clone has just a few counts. CDR3 in amino acids: CASSVGTANPGELFF. CDR3 DNA sequence: TGTGCCAGCAGTGTCGGGACAGCGAATCCCGGGGAGCTGTTTTTT. This chain uses TRBV25-1 with TRBJ2-2; 7 positions match TRBD1. The CDR3 is made up of 15 amino acids. CDR1 MGHDK and CDR2 SYGVNS come from the germline V gene. V trimming: 4 bases; J trimming: 6 bases; junction bases outside the gene matches: 8.

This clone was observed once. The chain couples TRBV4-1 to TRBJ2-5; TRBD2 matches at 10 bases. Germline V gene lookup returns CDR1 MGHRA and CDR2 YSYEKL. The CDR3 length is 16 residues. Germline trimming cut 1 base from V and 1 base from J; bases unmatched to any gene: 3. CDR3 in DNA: TGCGCCAGCAGCCAAGGGCGGACTAGCGGCCAAGAGACCCAGTACTTC. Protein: CASSQGRTSGQETQYF.

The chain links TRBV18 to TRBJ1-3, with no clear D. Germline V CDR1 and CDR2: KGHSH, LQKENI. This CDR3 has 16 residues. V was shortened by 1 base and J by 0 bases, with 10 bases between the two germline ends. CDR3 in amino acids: CASSPLDTRSGNTIYF. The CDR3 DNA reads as TGTGCCAGCTCACCACTTGACACTCGCTCTGGAAACACCATATATTTT. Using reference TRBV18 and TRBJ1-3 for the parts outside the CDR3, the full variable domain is NAGVMQNPRHLVRRRGQEARLRCSPMKGHSHVYWYRQLPEEGLKFMVYLQKENIIDESGMPKERFSAEFPKEGPSILRIQQVVRGDSAAYFCASSPLDTRSGNTIYFGEGSWLTVV.

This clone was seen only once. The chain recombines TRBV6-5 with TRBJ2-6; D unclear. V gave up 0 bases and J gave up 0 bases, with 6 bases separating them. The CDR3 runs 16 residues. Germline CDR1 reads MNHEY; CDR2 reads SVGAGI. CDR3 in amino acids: CASSYSLSSGANVLTF. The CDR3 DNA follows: TGTGCCAGCAGTTACTCGTTGAGCTCTGGGGCCAACGTCCTGACTTTC.

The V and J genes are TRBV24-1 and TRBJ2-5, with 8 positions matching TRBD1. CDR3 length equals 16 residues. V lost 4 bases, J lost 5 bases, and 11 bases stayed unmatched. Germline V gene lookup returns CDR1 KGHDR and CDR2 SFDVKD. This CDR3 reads CATSEPDRGPPETQYF. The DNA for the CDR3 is TGTGCCACCAGTGAACCAGACAGGGGCCCCCCGGAGACCCAGTACTTC.

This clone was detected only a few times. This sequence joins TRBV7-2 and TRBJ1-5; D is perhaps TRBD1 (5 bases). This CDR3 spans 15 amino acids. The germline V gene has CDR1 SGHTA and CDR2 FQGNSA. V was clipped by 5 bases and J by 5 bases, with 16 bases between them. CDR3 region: CASSPAGGFYQPQHF. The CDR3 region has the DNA TGTGCCAGCAGCCCGGCTGGGGGATTTTATCAGCCCCAGCATTTT.

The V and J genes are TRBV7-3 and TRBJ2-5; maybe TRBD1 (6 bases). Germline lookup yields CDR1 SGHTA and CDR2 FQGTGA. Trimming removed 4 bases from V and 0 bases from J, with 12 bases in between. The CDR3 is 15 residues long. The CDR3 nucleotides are TGTGCCAGCAGCTCCAACGGACAGTACCAAGAGACCCAGTACTTC. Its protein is CASSSNGQYQETQYF.

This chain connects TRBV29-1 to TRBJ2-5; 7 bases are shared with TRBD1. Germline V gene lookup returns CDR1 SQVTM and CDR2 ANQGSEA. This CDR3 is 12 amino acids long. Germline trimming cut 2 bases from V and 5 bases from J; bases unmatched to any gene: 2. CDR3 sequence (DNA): TGCAGCGTTGAAAAGGGGGCCGAGACCCAGTACTTC. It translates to CSVEKGAETQYF. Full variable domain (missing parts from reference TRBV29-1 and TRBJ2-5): SAVISQKPSRDICQRGTSLTIQCQVDSQVTMMFWYRQQPGQSLTLIATANQGSEATYESGFVIDKFPISRPNLTFSTLTVSNMSPEDSSIYLCSVEKGAETQYFGPGTRLLVL.

The CDR3 DNA is TGTGCCAGCAGTTCCCCGGGACAGATCACTGGGGCCAACGTCCTGACTTTC. Translating gives CASSSPGQITGANVLTF. The chain combines TRBV6-2 or TRBV6-3 with TRBJ2-6; the match to TRBD1 covers 7 bases. Germline V CDR1 and CDR2: MNHEY, SVGEGT. V gave up 4 bases and J gave up 2 bases; unmatched junction bases: 8. The CDR3 length is 17 residues.

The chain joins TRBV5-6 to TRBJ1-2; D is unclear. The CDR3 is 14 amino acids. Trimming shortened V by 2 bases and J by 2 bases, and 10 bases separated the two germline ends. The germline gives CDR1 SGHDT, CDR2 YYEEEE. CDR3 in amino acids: CASSFFAVNYGYTF. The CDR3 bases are TGTGCCAGCAGCTTCTTTGCTGTAAACTATGGCTACACCTTC.

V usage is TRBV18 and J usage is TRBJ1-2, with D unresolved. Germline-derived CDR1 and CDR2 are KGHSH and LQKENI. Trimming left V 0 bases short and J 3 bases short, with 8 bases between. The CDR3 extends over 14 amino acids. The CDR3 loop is CASSPPQEDYGYTF. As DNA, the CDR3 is TGTGCCAGCTCACCACCCCAGGAAGACTATGGCTACACCTTC. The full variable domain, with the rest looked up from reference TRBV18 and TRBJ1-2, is NAGVMQNPRHLVRRRGQEARLRCSPMKGHSHVYWYRQLPEEGLKFMVYLQKENIIDESGMPKERFSAEFPKEGPSILRIQQVVRGDSAAYFCASSPPQEDYGYTFGSGTRLTVV.

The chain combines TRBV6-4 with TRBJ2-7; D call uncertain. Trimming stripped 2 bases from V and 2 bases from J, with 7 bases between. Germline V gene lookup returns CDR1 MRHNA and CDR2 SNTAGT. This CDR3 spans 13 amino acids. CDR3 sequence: CASSDRPTYEQYV. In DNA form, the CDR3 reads TGTGCCAGCAGTGACCGCCCGACCTACGAGCAGTACGTC.

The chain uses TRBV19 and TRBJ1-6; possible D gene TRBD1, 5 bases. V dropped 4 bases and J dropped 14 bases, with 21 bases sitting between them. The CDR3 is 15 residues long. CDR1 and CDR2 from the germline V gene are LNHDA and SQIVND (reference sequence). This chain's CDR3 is CASSTAIGGKFTLHF. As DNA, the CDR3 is TGTGCCAGTAGTACTGCCATCGGGGGAAAATTCACCCTCCACTTT.

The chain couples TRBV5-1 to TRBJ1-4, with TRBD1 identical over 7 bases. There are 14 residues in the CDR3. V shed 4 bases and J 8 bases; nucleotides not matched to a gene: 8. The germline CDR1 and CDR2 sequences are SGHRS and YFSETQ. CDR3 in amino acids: CASSQGQLAEKLFF. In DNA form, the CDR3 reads TGCGCCAGCAGCCAGGGACAGCTGGCCGAAAAACTGTTTTTT.

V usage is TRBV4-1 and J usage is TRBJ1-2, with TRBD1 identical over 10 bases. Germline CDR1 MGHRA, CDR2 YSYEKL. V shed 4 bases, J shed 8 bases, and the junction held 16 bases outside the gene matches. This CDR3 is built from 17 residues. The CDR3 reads CASSPSTGGEMWFGYTF. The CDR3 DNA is TGCGCCAGCAGCCCGTCGACAGGGGGCGAGATGTGGTTCGGCTACACCTTC.

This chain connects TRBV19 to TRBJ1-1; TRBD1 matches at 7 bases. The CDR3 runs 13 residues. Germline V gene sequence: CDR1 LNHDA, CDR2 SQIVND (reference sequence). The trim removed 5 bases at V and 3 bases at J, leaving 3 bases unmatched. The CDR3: CASSSRGDTEAFF. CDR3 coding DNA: TGTGCCAGTAGTTCCAGGGGGGACACTGAAGCTTTCTTT.

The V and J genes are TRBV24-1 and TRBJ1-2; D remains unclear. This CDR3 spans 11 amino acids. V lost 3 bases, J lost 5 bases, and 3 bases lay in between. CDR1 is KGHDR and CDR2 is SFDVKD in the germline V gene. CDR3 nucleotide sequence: TGTGCCACCAGTGATCATTATGGCTACACCTTC. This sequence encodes CATSDHYGYTF.

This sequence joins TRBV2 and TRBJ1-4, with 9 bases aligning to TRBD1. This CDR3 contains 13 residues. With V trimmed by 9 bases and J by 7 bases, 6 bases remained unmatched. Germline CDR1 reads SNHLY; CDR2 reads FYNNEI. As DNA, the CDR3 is TGTGCCAGTCGGGACAGGGCTATTGAAAAACTGTTTTTT. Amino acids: CASRDRAIEKLFF.

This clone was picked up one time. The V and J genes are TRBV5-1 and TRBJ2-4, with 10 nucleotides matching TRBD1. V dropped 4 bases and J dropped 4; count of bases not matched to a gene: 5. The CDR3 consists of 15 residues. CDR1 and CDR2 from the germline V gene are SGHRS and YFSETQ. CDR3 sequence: CASSLTGGQKNIQYF. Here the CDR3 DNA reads TGCGCCAGCAGCCTGACAGGGGGCCAGAAAAACATTCAGTACTTC.

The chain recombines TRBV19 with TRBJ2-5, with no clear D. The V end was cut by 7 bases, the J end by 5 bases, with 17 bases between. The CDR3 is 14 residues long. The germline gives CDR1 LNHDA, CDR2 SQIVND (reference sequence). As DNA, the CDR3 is TGTGCCAGTAAAAGGGATCTGGGTCAGGAGACCCAGTACTTC. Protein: CASKRDLGQETQYF.

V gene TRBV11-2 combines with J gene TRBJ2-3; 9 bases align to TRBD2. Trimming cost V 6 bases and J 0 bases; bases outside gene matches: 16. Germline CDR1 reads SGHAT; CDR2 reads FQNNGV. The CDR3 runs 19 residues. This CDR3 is CASSSPNGALAGSTDTQYF. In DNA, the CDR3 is TGTGCCAGCAGTTCACCCAATGGGGCGCTAGCGGGAAGCACAGATACGCAGTATTTT.

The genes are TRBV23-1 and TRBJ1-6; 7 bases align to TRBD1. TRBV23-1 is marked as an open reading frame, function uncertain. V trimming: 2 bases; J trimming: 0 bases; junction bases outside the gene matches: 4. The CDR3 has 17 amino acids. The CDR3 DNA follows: TGCGCCAGCAGTCAACGACAGGGAGGCTCCTATAATTCACCCCTCCACTTT. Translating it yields CASSQRQGGSYNSPLHF.

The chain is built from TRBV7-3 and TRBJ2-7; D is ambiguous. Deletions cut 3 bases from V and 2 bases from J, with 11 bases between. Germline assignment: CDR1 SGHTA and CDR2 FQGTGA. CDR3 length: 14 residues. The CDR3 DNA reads TGTGCCAGCAGCTTTCTTCTTTCTCCCTACGAGCAGTACGTC. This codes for CASSFLLSPYEQYV.

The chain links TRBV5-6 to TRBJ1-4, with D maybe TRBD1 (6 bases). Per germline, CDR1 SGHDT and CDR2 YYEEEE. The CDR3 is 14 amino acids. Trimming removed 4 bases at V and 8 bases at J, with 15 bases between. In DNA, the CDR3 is TGTGCCAGCAGCACCAGGGGAATATACGAAAAACTGTTTTTT. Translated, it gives CASSTRGIYEKLFF.

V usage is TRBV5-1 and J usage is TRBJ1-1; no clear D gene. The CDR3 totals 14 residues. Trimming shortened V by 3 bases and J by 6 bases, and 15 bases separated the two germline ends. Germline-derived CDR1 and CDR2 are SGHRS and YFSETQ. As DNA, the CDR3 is TGCGCCAGCAGCTCGGGCCTCAACATGGCTGAAGCTTTCTTT. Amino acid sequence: CASSSGLNMAEAFF.

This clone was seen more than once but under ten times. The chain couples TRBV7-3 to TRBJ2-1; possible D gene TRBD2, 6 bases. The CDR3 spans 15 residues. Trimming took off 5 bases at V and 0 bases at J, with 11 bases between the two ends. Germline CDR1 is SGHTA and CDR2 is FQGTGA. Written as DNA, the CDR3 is TGTGCCAGCAGCCCGTCCGGGAGCTCCTACAATGAGCAGTTCTTC. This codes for CASSPSGSSYNEQFF.

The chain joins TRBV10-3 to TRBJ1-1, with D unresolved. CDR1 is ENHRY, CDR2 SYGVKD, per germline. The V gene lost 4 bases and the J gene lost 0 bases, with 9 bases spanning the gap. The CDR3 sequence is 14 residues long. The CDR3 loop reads CAISVTGMNTEAFF. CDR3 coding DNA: TGTGCCATCAGTGTGACGGGGATGAACACTGAAGCTTTCTTT.

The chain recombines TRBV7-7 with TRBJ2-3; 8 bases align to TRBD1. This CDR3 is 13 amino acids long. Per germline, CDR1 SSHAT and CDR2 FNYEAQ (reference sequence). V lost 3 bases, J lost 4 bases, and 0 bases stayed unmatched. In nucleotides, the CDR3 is TGTGCCAGCAGCTTGGGACAGGCAGATACGCAGTATTTT. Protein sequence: CASSLGQADTQYF.

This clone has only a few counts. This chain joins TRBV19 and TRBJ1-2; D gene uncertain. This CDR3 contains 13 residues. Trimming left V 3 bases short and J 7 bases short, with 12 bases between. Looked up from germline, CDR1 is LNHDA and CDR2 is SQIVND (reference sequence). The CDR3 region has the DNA TGTGCCAGTAGTATCGGGCAGTGGTCTGGCTACACCTTC. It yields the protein CASSIGQWSGYTF. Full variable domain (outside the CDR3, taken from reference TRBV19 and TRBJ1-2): DGGITQSPKYLFRKEGQNVTLSCEQNLNHDAMYWYRQDPGQGLRLIYYSQIVNDFQKGDIAEGYSVSREKKESFPLTVTSAQKNPTAFYLCASSIGQWSGYTFGSGTRLTVV.